The sample holds a few counts of the clone carrying this T cell receptor beta chain. The data were taken from a study of T-cell reconstitution after alpha-beta-depleted transplantation in children. The CDR3 is 17 amino acids. The J segment lost 5 bases and the V segment lost 0 bases, leaving 4 bases of the junction unmatched. Germline-derived CDR1 and CDR2 are LGHNA and YSLEER. Preparation of the TCRbeta library involved a method that used unique molecular identifiers. TCRdb redid the calling of the PCR reads with MiXCR, one entry per CDR3 protein. The profile shows some 530,000 distinct CDR3 sequences, under 15% of them singletons.

The sample consisted of PBMCs from the stem cell graft donor, taken from the stem cell graft. This TCR was sampled from a human donor who donated a stem cell graft to a child with combined immunodeficiency. The chain couples TRBV4-3 to TRBJ2-3, with 14 bases identical to TRBD2. The CDR3 sequence is CASSQDGLAGGRDTQYF. In DNA form, the CDR3 reads TGCGCCAGCAGCCAAGATGGACTAGCGGGAGGCAGAGATACGCAGTATTTT.